One and the same sample provided the 25 T cell receptor beta chains below, sequenced in a study of T cell responses to AZD1222 COVID-19 vaccine. Using immunoSEQ multiplex PCR, the repertoire was profiled, and TCRdb retains in-frame clones only, with some absent. The sample consists of more than 150,000 clones, 90% to 95% of them appearing once. Here the sequenced sample was peripheral blood, taken 28 days after the second AZD1222 dose. The receptors come from an adult who received the AZD1222 COVID-19 vaccine.

In DNA, the CDR3 is TGTGCCAGCTCGGAAAGCTCCTATAATTCACCCCTCCACTTT. It encodes CASSESSYNSPLHF. The chain recombines TRBV27 with TRBJ1-6; D is ambiguous. The CDR3 runs 14 residues. Trimming left V 8 bases short and J 0 bases short, with 8 bases between. CDR1 is MNHEY and CDR2 is SMNVEV in the germline V gene (reference sequence).

This clone was seen only once. The germline gene is not matched at one end of the junction; a read error may be the cause. V usage is TRBV12-3 or TRBV12-4 and J usage is TRBJ2-1, with a possible D match to TRBD1 (6 bases). The CDR3 runs to 13 residues. The CDR3 loop is CASSVAGDNEQFF. CDR3 bases: TGTGCCAGCAGTGTAGCAGGGGACAATGAGCAGTTCTTC.

J is TRBJ1-1 and V is TRBV11-2; D gene unclear. V was shortened by 2 bases and J by 8 bases, with 12 bases between the two germline ends. CDR3 length: 13 residues. Germline values: CDR1 SGHAT, CDR2 FQNNGV. The CDR3 region has the DNA TGTGCCAGCAGCTTATCTACGGCTCGCGAAGCTTTCTTT. Protein product: CASSLSTAREAFF.

This clone was detected once. This chain connects TRBV12-3 or TRBV12-4 to TRBJ1-2, with D possibly being TRBD1 (5 bases). V lost 3 bases and J 4 bases, leaving 9 bases between the germline ends. The CDR3 is made up of 13 amino acids. The DNA for the CDR3 is TGTGCCAGCAGTTTCTCGGGGGGCTATGGCTACACCTTC. This codes for CASSFSGGYGYTF.

This rearrangement joins TRBV19 to TRBJ1-1; D not resolved. The CDR3 has 14 residues. V shed 3 bases and J shed 2 bases, with 10 bases lying between them. Germline V gene lookup returns CDR1 LNHDA and CDR2 SQIVND (reference sequence). This chain's CDR3 is CASSMGGSNTEAFF. In DNA form, the CDR3 reads TGTGCCAGTAGTATGGGTGGGTCAAACACTGAAGCTTTCTTT.

V gene TRBV25-1 combines with J gene TRBJ2-7, with D possibly matching TRBD1 (5 bases). Trimming shortened V by 4 bases and J by 1 base, and 8 bases separated the two germline ends. The CDR3 is 13 residues long. The germline CDR1 and CDR2 sequences are MGHDK and SYGVNS. This CDR3 is CASSGQGSYEQYF. CDR3 in DNA: TGTGCCAGCAGTGGGCAGGGTTCCTACGAGCAGTACTTC.

The chain recombines TRBV19 with TRBJ1-4; 8 nucleotides match TRBD1. The CDR3 loop spans 17 amino acids. Germline CDR1 is LNHDA and CDR2 is SQIVND (reference sequence). V gave up 3 bases and J gave up 10 bases; unmatched junction bases: 16. The CDR3 sequence: CASSILGTGAVMGKLFF. CDR3 bases: TGTGCCAGTAGTATCCTGGGGACAGGCGCGGTAATGGGAAAACTGTTTTTT.

The chain combines TRBV5-1 with TRBJ1-3, with 8 nucleotides matching TRBD1. V trimming: 3 bases; J trimming: 3 bases; junction bases outside the gene matches: 8. CDR3 length: 16 residues. Germline V gene data show CDR1 as SGHRS and CDR2 as YFSETQ. CDR3 sequence: CASSSPGQAFGNTIYF. The CDR3 DNA is TGCGCCAGCAGCTCGCCGGGACAGGCGTTTGGAAACACCATATATTTT.

To note about this clone: Other nucleotide sequences in the sample specify the same CDR3. The chain has TRBV5-4 and TRBJ1-1, with 8 bases aligning to TRBD1. V lost 0 bases and J lost 4; bases outside the gene matches: 2. The germline CDR1 and CDR2 sequences are SGHNT and YYREEE (reference sequence). The CDR3 length is 14 residues. The CDR3 DNA follows: TGTGCCAGCAGCTTGGGAGACAGGGGCACTGAAGCTTTCTTT. Its translation: CASSLGDRGTEAFF.

The J gene is TRBJ2-2, the V gene TRBV6-2 or TRBV6-3; 11 nucleotides line up with TRBD2. This CDR3 comprises 18 residues. Germline assignment: CDR1 MNHEY and CDR2 SVGEGT. The J segment lost 1 base and the V segment lost 4 bases, leaving 8 bases of the junction unmatched. CDR3 loop: CASSLTSGTPWNTGELFF. The DNA for the CDR3 is TGTGCCAGCAGTTTGACTAGCGGGACCCCCTGGAACACCGGGGAGCTGTTTTTT.

The chain recombines TRBV5-6 with TRBJ2-7; TRBD1 aligns across 8 bases. The germline V gene encodes CDR1 SGHDT and CDR2 YYEEEE. The CDR3 loop spans 15 amino acids. Germline trimming cut 0 bases from V and 6 bases from J; bases unmatched to any gene: 8. The CDR3 loop is CASSLGTGQTSEQYF. CDR3 nucleotides: TGTGCCAGCAGCTTGGGGACAGGGCAAACGTCCGAGCAGTACTTC.

This chain uses TRBV30 with TRBJ1-2; a possible D gene is TRBD1 (5 bases). Looked up from germline, CDR1 is GTSNPN and CDR2 is SVGIG (reference sequence). Between the trimmed V and J ends, which lost 0 bases and 7 bases, there was a span of 15 bases. This CDR3 has 14 residues. This CDR3 reads CAWSVLVAGGGYTF. The CDR3, as DNA: TGTGCCTGGAGTGTACTAGTCGCGGGGGGTGGCTACACCTTC. The full variable domain, completed using reference TRBV30 and TRBJ1-2, is SQTIHQWPATLVQPVGSPLSLECTVEGTSNPNLYWYRQAAGRGLQLLFYSVGIGQISSEVPQNLSASRPQDRQFILSSKKLLLSDSGFYLCAWSVLVAGGGYTFGSGTRLTVV.

The CDR3 loop is CASLLGQNTEAFF. CDR3 in DNA: TGTGCCTCTTTACTGGGACAGAACACTGAAGCTTTCTTT. The rearrangement uses TRBV6-5 and TRBJ1-1, with a possible D match to TRBD1 (6 bases). CDR1 is MNHEY, CDR2 SVGAGI, per germline. V lost 11 bases and J 1 base, leaving 14 bases between the germline ends. The CDR3 covers 13 residues.

The chain recombines TRBV2 with TRBJ1-1; D is unresolved. CDR3 length: 14 amino acids. Trimming pared 2 bases from V and 1 base from J, leaving 8 bases between. Germline CDR1 reads SNHLY; CDR2 reads FYNNEI. The CDR3: CASSERVANTEAFF. CDR3 in DNA: TGTGCCAGCAGTGAAAGGGTTGCGAACACTGAAGCTTTCTTT.

J is TRBJ2-7 and V is TRBV6-2 or TRBV6-3; 9 nucleotides match TRBD2. V lost 1 base and J lost 2; bases outside the gene matches: 3. This CDR3 has 15 residues. CDR1 is MNHEY, CDR2 SVGEGT, per germline. CDR3 nucleotide sequence: TGTGCCAGCAGTTACTACGCGGGGGGGCCCTACGAGCAGTACTTC. It yields the protein CASSYYAGGPYEQYF.

This chain connects TRBV29-1 to TRBJ2-7, with 12 bases lining up with TRBD2. Germline V lookup: CDR1 SQVTM, CDR2 ANQGSEA. The CDR3 spans 15 residues. After removal of 7 bases from V and 0 bases from J, the junction contained 7 bases not matched to a gene. In nucleotides, the CDR3 is TGCAGCGCCGCCTTACTAGCGGGGGGCTCCTACGAGCAGTACTTC. Amino acids: CSAALLAGGSYEQYF.

V and J are TRBV15 and TRBJ2-6; D is perhaps TRBD2 (6 bases). Trimming shortened V by 0 bases and J by 2 bases, and 14 bases separated the two germline ends. The CDR3 runs to 18 residues. Germline assignment: CDR1 LNHNV and CDR2 YYDKDF (reference sequence). The CDR3: CATSRDGRGSAGANVLTF. DNA of the CDR3: TGTGCCACCAGCAGAGATGGACGGGGGTCCGCTGGGGCCAACGTCCTGACTTTC. Complete variable domain (other parts from reference TRBV15 and TRBJ2-6): DAMVIQNPRYQVTQFGKPVTLSCSQTLNHNVMYWYQQKSSQAPKLLFHYYDKDFNNEADTPDNFQSRRPNTSFCFLDIRSPGLGDTAMYLCATSRDGRGSAGANVLTFGAGSRLTVL.

This chain uses TRBV7-2 with TRBJ1-1, with 7 bases matching TRBD1. This CDR3 region has 12 residues. V dropped 6 bases and J dropped 9; count of bases not matched to a gene: 7. Germline assignment: CDR1 SGHTA and CDR2 FQGNSA. Here the CDR3 DNA reads TGTGCCAGCAGGACGCGTAGGGGGCAAGCTTTCTTT. Its translation is CASRTRRGQAFF.

The chain couples TRBV2 to TRBJ1-2; a weak D match, TRBD1 (5 bases). The CDR3 covers 13 residues. The V gene's germline CDR1 is SNHLY and CDR2 FYNNEI. Between the trimmed V and J ends, which lost 6 bases and 12 bases, there was a span of 20 bases. For the CDR3, the DNA is TGTGCCAGCAGACCAGCCGGGACTACTTATCACACCTTC. Translated: CASRPAGTTYHTF.

The rearrangement joins TRBV19 to TRBJ1-5; D is perhaps TRBD1 (5 bases). The CDR3 is made up of 13 amino acids. V was clipped by 6 bases and J by 3 bases, with 9 bases between them. CDR1 LNHDA and CDR2 SQIVND come from the germline V gene (reference sequence). The CDR3 region is CASRGPNNQPQHF. The CDR3 DNA reads as TGTGCCAGTAGGGGACCGAACAATCAGCCCCAGCATTTT.

This chain joins TRBV19 and TRBJ2-5; TRBD2 aligns across 7 bases. In germline, CDR1 is LNHDA, CDR2 SQIVND (reference sequence). J gave up 5 bases and V 2 bases, and 5 bases lay outside the gene matches. There are 14 residues in the CDR3. CDR3 residues: CASSITGEGETQYF. CDR3 sequence (DNA): TGTGCCAGTAGTATAACGGGGGAGGGGGAGACCCAGTACTTC.

J is TRBJ2-2 and V is TRBV27; no reliable D call. This CDR3 has 13 residues. Germline V CDR1 and CDR2: MNHEY, SMNVEV (reference sequence). Trimming stripped 1 base from V and 3 bases from J, with 3 bases between. Written as DNA, the CDR3 is TGTGCCAGCAGTTTATATTACACCGGGGAGCTGTTTTTT. It specifies CASSLYYTGELFF.

The chain carries TRBV4-1 and TRBJ2-7; possible D gene TRBD1, 5 bases. The CDR3 length is 17 residues. Germline V gene lookup returns CDR1 MGHRA and CDR2 YSYEKL. V was cut by 1 base and J by 0 bases, with 16 bases left in between. CDR3 loop: CASSQGYQAGPSYEQYF. The CDR3 DNA reads as TGCGCCAGCAGCCAAGGGTATCAGGCAGGGCCCTCCTACGAGCAGTACTTC.

This sequence joins TRBV30 and TRBJ1-1; no firm D call. Trimming took off 2 bases at V and 8 bases at J, with 15 bases between the two ends. CDR3 length: 13 amino acids. Germline V gene data show CDR1 as GTSNPN and CDR2 as SVGIG (reference sequence). The CDR3 region has the DNA TGTGCCTGGAGTACAGAACACGGATCGGAAGCTTTCTTT. Protein: CAWSTEHGSEAFF.

The chain combines TRBV3-1 (or the pseudogene TRBV3-2) with TRBJ2-2; TRBD1 matches at 7 bases. The CDR3 has 15 residues. After removal of 5 bases from V and 1 base from J, the junction contained 4 bases not matched to a gene. CDR1 is LGHDT and CDR2 is YNNKEL in the germline V gene (reference sequence). CDR3 protein: CASSVGQENTGELFF. CDR3 nucleotides: TGTGCCAGCAGCGTCGGACAGGAGAACACCGGGGAGCTGTTTTTT.